Listed below are T cell receptor beta chains from one sample, sequenced in a study of early T cells in non-severe SARS-CoV-2 infection. One entry per CDR3 protein results from TCRdb running MiXCR on the 5' RACE reads. The table has approximately 57,000 distinct CDR3 sequences, around 13% seen once; the top ten hold 1.2% to 1.5%. Sequenced input: whole blood. The source of these receptors is an adult who was a healthcare worker with PCR-confirmed SARS-CoV-2 infection or an uninfected control (not recorded which). Each CDR3 is given with its conserved first and last residue. The D gene is left open where the match is weak. For some rows the clone size is stated as once, few or many, or as a class when expanded; others skip it.

abundance,v_gene,j_gene,d_gene,CDR3aa,CDR3nt
few,TRBV20-1,TRBJ1-5,TRBD1,CSAREAGTGGQPQHF,TGCAGTGCTAGAGAGGCGGGGACAGGTGGACAGCCCCAGCATTTT
few,TRBV12-3/TRBV12-4,TRBJ2-7,-,CASSALIGKGAYEQYF,TGTGCCAGCAGTGCCCTTATAGGGAAGGGGGCCTACGAGCAGTACTTC
many,TRBV11-2,TRBJ2-4,-,CASSYEADIQYF,TGTGCCAGCAGCTATGAAGCGGACATTCAGTACTTC
few,TRBV12-3/TRBV12-4,TRBJ1-2,TRBD1,CASRDAGGYGYTF,TGTGCCAGCAGGGACGCAGGGGGCTATGGCTACACCTTC
-,TRBV29-1,TRBJ2-7,-,CSVSMWWSYEQYF,TGCAGCGTTTCTATGTGGTGGTCCTACGAGCAGTACTTC
-,TRBV5-6,TRBJ1-6,-,CASSKGLLRAPLHF,TGTGCCAGCAGCAAAGGGCTCCTCAGGGCACCCCTCCACTTT
many,TRBV6-1,TRBJ2-6,-,CASTAGPGANVLTF,TGTGCCAGCACCGCAGGGCCTGGGGCCAACGTCCTGACTTTC
many,TRBV12-3/TRBV12-4,TRBJ1-2,-,CASSPGATYGYTF,TGTGCCAGCAGTCCAGGGGCGACCTATGGCTACACCTTC
many,TRBV7-8,TRBJ1-1,-,CASSLGQRAEAFF,TGTGCCAGCAGCTTAGGACAGAGGGCTGAAGCTTTCTTT
-,TRBV20-1,TRBJ2-6,TRBD1,CSAPRDRVSGANVLSF,TGCAGTGCTCCCCGGGACAGGGTGTCTGGGGCCAACGTCCTGTCTTTC
many,TRBV6-5,TRBJ1-1,-,CASSYIQRREAFF,TGTGCCAGCAGTTACATTCAGAGAAGGGAAGCTTTCTTT
many,TRBV30,TRBJ2-5,TRBD2,CAWSGTSGTQETQYF,TGTGCCTGGAGTGGGACTAGCGGGACACAAGAGACCCAGTACTTC
many,TRBV4-3,TRBJ2-5,-,CASSPEVGAYQETQYF,TGCGCCAGCAGCCCCGAGGTGGGGGCTTACCAAGAGACCCAGTACTTC
many,TRBV12-3/TRBV12-4,TRBJ1-6,-,CASSLAPASPLHF,TGTGCCAGCAGTTTAGCGCCCGCATCACCCCTCCACTTT
few,TRBV21-1,TRBJ1-2,-,CASSSDYGYTF,TGTGCCAGTTCAAGCGACTATGGCTACACCTTC
many,TRBV5-4,TRBJ2-3,TRBD2,CASSAGTSGGADTQYF,TGTGCCAGCAGCGCTGGGACTAGCGGGGGCGCAGATACGCAGTATTTT
few,TRBV5-8,TRBJ2-7,-,CASSLSEIRSSYEQYF,TGTGCCAGCAGCTTGTCGGAGATAAGGAGCTCCTACGAGCAGTACTTC
-,TRBV12-3/TRBV12-4,TRBJ2-3,-,CATALGAGVTDTQYF,TGTGCCACGGCCCTGGGGGCGGGGGTCACAGATACGCAGTATTTT
few,TRBV12-3/TRBV12-4,TRBJ2-7,-,CASSGRSYEQYF,TGTGCCAGCAGTGGAAGGTCCTACGAGCAGTACTTC
-,TRBV14,TRBJ1-1,-,CASSQVLIGQAEAFF,TGTGCCAGCAGCCAAGTCTTAATAGGGCAGGCTGAAGCTTTCTTT
-,TRBV20-1,TRBJ1-4,-,CSARGPFNEKLFF,TGCAGTGCTAGAGGGCCGTTCAATGAAAAACTGTTTTTT
many,TRBV29-1,TRBJ1-2,-,CSVEDRDTFYGYTF,TGCAGCGTTGAAGATCGCGACACCTTCTATGGCTACACCTTC
-,TRBV12-3/TRBV12-4,TRBJ2-2,-,CASSSEPGGELFF,TGTGCCAGCAGTTCCGAACCTGGGGGGGAGCTGTTTTTT
-,TRBV20-1,TRBJ1-3,TRBD1,CSARDRSRNTIYF,TGCAGTGCTAGGGACAGGAGCCGAAACACCATATATTTT
few,TRBV27,TRBJ1-5,-,CASRRQKNSNQPQHF,TGTGCCAGCAGACGACAGAAAAATAGCAATCAGCCCCAGCATTTT
many,TRBV6-2/TRBV6-3,TRBJ2-5,-,CASSPTNNQETQYF,TGTGCCAGCAGTCCGACTAACAACCAAGAGACCCAGTACTTC
few,TRBV13,TRBJ2-5,-,CASSPRRGETQYF,TGTGCCAGCAGCCCCAGGAGGGGGGAGACCCAGTACTTC
-,TRBV29-1,TRBJ2-7,-,CSVVGGGSSYEQYF,TGCAGCGTCGTGGGGGGCGGCAGCTCCTACGAGCAGTACTTC
-,TRBV6-6,TRBJ1-1,TRBD1,CASSFDRANTEAFF,TGTGCCAGCAGTTTCGACAGGGCGAACACTGAAGCTTTCTTT
-,TRBV2,TRBJ2-3,-,CASRDGGFFLDTQYF,TGTGCCAGCAGAGACGGCGGGTTTTTTTTAGATACGCAGTATTTT